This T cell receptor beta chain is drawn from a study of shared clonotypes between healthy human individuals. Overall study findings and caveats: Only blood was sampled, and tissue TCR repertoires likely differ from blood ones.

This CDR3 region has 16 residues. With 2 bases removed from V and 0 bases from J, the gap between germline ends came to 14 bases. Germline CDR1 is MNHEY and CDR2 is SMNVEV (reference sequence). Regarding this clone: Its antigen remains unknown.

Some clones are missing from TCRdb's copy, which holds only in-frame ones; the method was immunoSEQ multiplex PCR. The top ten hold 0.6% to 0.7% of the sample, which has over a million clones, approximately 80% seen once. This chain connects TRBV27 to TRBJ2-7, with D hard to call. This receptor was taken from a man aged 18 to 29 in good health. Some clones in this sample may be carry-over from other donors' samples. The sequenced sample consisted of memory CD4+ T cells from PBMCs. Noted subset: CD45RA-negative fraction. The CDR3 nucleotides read TGTGCCAGCAGTTTAAGGGCGCGGAGAAGCTCCTACGAGCAGTACTTC. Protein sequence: CASSLRARRSSYEQYF.